The entry that follows covers one T cell receptor (beta chain) sequence. Antigen specificity is unknown. This entry is derived from a study of T cell responses to AZD1222 COVID-19 vaccine. Trimming removed 1 base from V and 4 bases from J, with 4 bases in between. Per the germline V gene, CDR1 is MGHRA and CDR2 is YSYEKL. The length of the CDR3 is 12 residues. Generated by immunoSEQ multiplex PCR, the TCRdb table keeps only in-frame clones and is missing some. The sample lists 190,000 or so clones; 80% to 95% were seen once. Study findings and constraints: The sample set comprised mostly white British donors with more females, and clonal diversity was possibly underestimated.

The chain carries TRBV4-1 and TRBJ1-2; D gene uncertain. The receptor was isolated from an adult who received the AZD1222 COVID-19 vaccine. The material was peripheral blood, obtained 28 days after the second AZD1222 dose. The CDR3 spells CASSQGTYGYTF. CDR3 DNA sequence: TGCGCCAGCAGCCAAGGAACCTATGGCTACACCTTC.